The clone carrying this TCR delta chain appeared a few times. With only one base between it and a far larger clone, this is likely a read error. Distinct nucleotide sequences in the sample also encode this CDR3. This entry belongs to a study of γδ T cells in repeated Plasmodium falciparum infection. Sequencing covered both gamma and delta TCR chains per sample. TCRdb called clones anew from the multiplex PCR reads with CATT. Of tens of thousands of delta-chain clones listed, more than 1.4% are singletons. Flow sorting of PBMC yielded separate Vgamma9/Vdelta2+ and Vdelta2-negative gammadelta T cell populations for bulk repertoire analysis. The germline V gene encodes CDR1 TSWWSYY and CDR2 QGS. The CDR3 loop spans 16 amino acids.

What was sequenced was gamma-delta T cells from blood. J is TRDJ1 and V is TRDV1; TRDD3 matches at 7 bases. This clonotype was sampled from a pool of human donors (malaria-infected and uninfected, not separated). This CDR3 reads CALGLPRKGIEDKLIF. The DNA of the CDR3 is TGTGCTCTTGGGCTACCTAGGAAGGGGATAGAAGATAAGCTCATCTTT.